These 23 T cell receptor beta chains came from one sample sequenced in a study of a mutant IDH1 vaccine in newly diagnosed glioma (dated by TCRdb to the early 2020s). No antigen has been identified for these receptors. Libraries were prepared through the immunoSEQ multiplex PCR assay. The source is immuneACCESS, and TCRdb retained only in-frame sequences with V and J called. Part of the clones is not carried over; for the studies checked, unresolved V genes explain less than half of this, and the remainder is unexplained. This sample gives about 120,000 clones in total; 80% of them show up just once. Around 5.5% of the sample is held by the ten biggest clonotypes. The label giving this sample's time point can be read as: week 11, during vaccination. Each vaccine dose, consisting of 300 ug of a 20-mer mutant IDH1 peptide in Montanide, was administered subcutaneously with topical imiquimod. The starting material was PBMCs, obtained from a glioma patient whose treatment included an IDH1 peptide vaccine. The receptor source for this set is a man between 35 and 55 years old with glioma.

V gene TRBV2 combines with J gene TRBJ1-2, with TRBD1 matching 9 bases. V lost 6 bases to trimming and J lost 4 bases; unmatched junction nucleotides: 9. Germline CDR1 is SNHLY and CDR2 is FYNNEI. The CDR3 consists of 15 residues. CDR3 nucleotide sequence: TGTGCCAGCAGCTCGGGACAGGGAAGGCTCTATGGCTACACCTTC. As protein: CASSSGQGRLYGYTF.

The gene calls are TRBV5-1 and TRBJ2-7; no reliable D call. This CDR3 spans 14 amino acids. V lost 1 base and J lost 0, with 8 bases in between. Germline V lookup: CDR1 SGHRS, CDR2 YFSETQ. CDR3 protein: CASSLRQASYEQYF. In DNA form, the CDR3 reads TGCGCCAGCAGCTTGAGGCAGGCCTCCTACGAGCAGTACTTC. The variable domain in full, with the rest retrieved from reference TRBV5-1 and TRBJ2-7, is KAGVTQTPRYLIKTRGQQVTLSCSPISGHRSVSWYQQTPGQGLQFLFEYFSETQRNKGNFPGRFSGRQFSNSRSEMNVSTLELGDSALYLCASSLRQASYEQYFGPGTRLTVT.

This rearrangement joins TRBV5-4 to TRBJ2-3, with D possibly being TRBD1 or TRBD2 (5 bases each). Trimming pared 0 bases from V and 4 bases from J, leaving 15 bases between. CDR1 is SGHNT and CDR2 is YYREEE in the germline V gene (reference sequence). This CDR3 is 16 amino acids long. DNA for the CDR3: TGTGCCAGCAGCTTGGGGGGGAGAGGTTTCGCAGATACGCAGTATTTT. Residues: CASSLGGRGFADTQYF.

The chain links TRBV7-8 to TRBJ2-7, with D tentatively TRBD1 (5 bases). The length of the CDR3 is 15 residues. Trimming took 2 bases from V and 3 from J, leaving 14 bases between them. Germline V gives CDR1 SGHVS, CDR2 FQNEAQ. The CDR3 coding sequence is TGTGCCAGCAGCTTAAGGCCAGGGAAGAACTACGAGCAGTACTTC. Encoded protein: CASSLRPGKNYEQYF.

The chain couples TRBV19 to TRBJ2-2; D may be TRBD2 (5 bases). The V gene lost 3 bases and the J gene lost 7 bases, with 12 bases spanning the gap. CDR3 length: 14 amino acids. Germline CDR1 LNHDA, CDR2 SQIVND (reference sequence). DNA of the CDR3: TGTGCCAGTAGTATTAAGAGCGGCAACGGGGAGCTGTTTTTT. It is translated as CASSIKSGNGELFF. The entire variable domain, with the rest obtained from reference TRBV19 and TRBJ2-2, is as follows: DGGITQSPKYLFRKEGQNVTLSCEQNLNHDAMYWYRQDPGQGLRLIYYSQIVNDFQKGDIAEGYSVSREKKESFPLTVTSAQKNPTAFYLCASSIKSGNGELFFGEGSRLTVL.

The chain carries TRBV10-3 and TRBJ1-1, with 8 bases identical to TRBD1. The CDR3 loop spans 15 amino acids. Per the germline V gene, CDR1 is ENHRY and CDR2 is SYGVKD. J was trimmed by 0 bases and V by 6 bases; bases with no gene match: 6. Here the CDR3 DNA reads TGTGCCATCAGCAGTAGGACAGGGTTGAACACTGAAGCTTTCTTT. Protein: CAISSRTGLNTEAFF.

The rearrangement joins TRBV7-9 to TRBJ2-2; 8 bases map to TRBD2. The CDR3 runs 17 residues. J lost 8 bases, V lost 5 bases, and 16 bases had no gene match. The V gene's germline CDR1 is SEHNR and CDR2 FQNEAQ (reference sequence). The CDR3 DNA follows: TGTGCCAGCAGCCTCCCCCCTGGTAGCGGACTAGCTGGGGAGCTGTTTTTT. Translation gives CASSLPPGSGLAGELFF.

This rearrangement joins TRBV7-2 to TRBJ1-6; TRBD1 matches 11 bases. CDR1 is SGHTA and CDR2 is FQGNSA in the germline V gene. CDR3 size: 15 residues. V lost 1 base, J lost 14 bases, and 7 bases stayed unmatched. The CDR3 spells CASSLGTGGFVTLHF. CDR3 nucleotide sequence: TGTGCCAGCAGCTTAGGGACAGGGGGCTTTGTGACCCTCCACTTT. Filled out from reference TRBV7-2 and TRBJ1-6, the complete variable domain reads GAGVSQSPSNKVTEKGKDVELRCDPISGHTALYWYRQSLGQGLEFLIYFQGNSAPDKSGLPSDRFSAERTGGSVSTLTIQRTQQEDSAVYLCASSLGTGGFVTLHFGNGTRLTVT.

The chain combines TRBV28 with TRBJ1-4, with D unresolved. The V and J ends lost 6 bases and 3 bases respectively, with 14 bases between them. The CDR3 runs 15 residues. Germline V gene data show CDR1 as MDHEN and CDR2 as SYDVKM. The CDR3, as DNA: TGTGCCAGCAGACCCCTTGGGGAGGCTAATGAAAAACTGTTTTTT. Protein sequence: CASRPLGEANEKLFF.

V gene TRBV18 combines with J gene TRBJ2-6; D uncertain. The CDR3 contains 17 residues. The germline V and J ends were trimmed by 4 bases and 3 bases, with 16 bases remaining between them. CDR1 KGHSH and CDR2 LQKENI come from the germline V gene. The CDR3 DNA sequence: TGTGCCAGCTCACGGCAGCCCTTTACGCGTGGGGCCAACGTCCTGACTTTC. Encoded protein: CASSRQPFTRGANVLTF.

This sequence joins TRBV11-2 and TRBJ2-3; 7 bases match TRBD2. With 2 bases clipped from V and 0 bases from J, the junction kept 5 bases outside the gene matches. This CDR3 is built from 16 residues. Germline CDR1 and CDR2: SGHAT and FQNNGV. The CDR3: CASSLLASGSTDTQYF. The CDR3 DNA reads as TGTGCCAGCAGCTTACTGGCTAGCGGAAGCACAGATACGCAGTATTTT.

The CDR3 coding sequence is TGTGCCAGCAGCTTGGTGGCGAATTTAAACTATGGCTACACCTTC. Protein product: CASSLVANLNYGYTF. The J gene is TRBJ1-2, the V gene TRBV5-5; D not resolved. Trimming pared 0 bases from V and 2 bases from J, leaving 11 bases between. This CDR3 is built from 15 residues. CDR1 SGHKS and CDR2 YYEKEE come from the germline V gene (reference sequence).

This clone appeared a single time. The chain carries TRBV6-1 and TRBJ2-2; D assignment may be TRBD1 or TRBD2 (6 bases each). The length of the CDR3 is 16 residues. Germline V gene data show CDR1 as MNHNS and CDR2 as SASEGT. V lost 2 bases to trimming and J lost 6 bases, with 16 bases between them. CDR3 region: CASSERRGAWAGELFF. The CDR3 nucleotides are TGTGCCAGCAGTGAACGAAGGGGGGCCTGGGCCGGGGAGCTGTTTTTT.

The rearrangement joins TRBV27 to TRBJ1-1, with D possibly TRBD1 on 5 matching bases. Germline CDR1 MNHEY, CDR2 SMNVEV (reference sequence). V lost 4 bases and J lost 1, with 10 bases in between. The CDR3 is made up of 14 amino acids. CDR3 sequence reads: CASSSLGRNTEAFF. In nucleotides, the CDR3 is TGTGCCAGCAGTTCCCTGGGGCGGAACACTGAAGCTTTCTTT.

CDR3 nucleotides: TGTGCCAGTAGTATAAGGGAGAGGGTGAACACTGAAGCTTTCTTT. Encoded protein: CASSIRERVNTEAFF. This chain uses TRBV19 with TRBJ1-1; D unclear. V lost 2 bases, J lost 0 bases, and 10 bases lay in between. CDR1 and CDR2 from the germline V gene are LNHDA and SQIVND (reference sequence). The CDR3 is made up of 15 amino acids. Combining the CDR3 with reference TRBV19 and TRBJ1-1 gives the whole variable domain DGGITQSPKYLFRKEGQNVTLSCEQNLNHDAMYWYRQDPGQGLRLIYYSQIVNDFQKGDIAEGYSVSREKKESFPLTVTSAQKNPTAFYLCASSIRERVNTEAFFGQGTRLTVV.

The sample holds a few counts of this clone. The rearrangement links TRBV7-2 to TRBJ2-1; D remains ambiguous. Per the germline V gene, CDR1 is SGHTA and CDR2 is FQGNSA. The CDR3 runs to 14 residues. The V and J ends lost 0 bases and 9 bases respectively, with 12 bases between them. CDR3 sequence (DNA): TGTGCCAGCAGCTTAGCGTCCGAGCGAGCTGAGCAGTTCTTC. Amino acid sequence: CASSLASERAEQFF.

This chain connects TRBV4-2 to TRBJ1-2, with D possibly TRBD1 on 6 matching bases. The CDR3 loop spans 16 amino acids. Germline V CDR1 and CDR2: LGHNA, YNFKEQ. The V and J ends lost 2 bases and 5 bases respectively, with 18 bases between them. DNA of the CDR3: TGTGCCAGCAGCCAAAGGGGGGGGAACCCAGTTTATGGCTACACCTTC. Translation: CASSQRGGNPVYGYTF.

This clone was picked up a small number of times. The chain recombines TRBV5-6 with TRBJ2-5; TRBD2 is a possible D gene (6 bases). Trimming cost V 3 bases and J 2 bases, with 11 bases left between them. The germline V gene encodes CDR1 SGHDT and CDR2 YYEEEE. The CDR3 spans 14 residues. CDR3 coding DNA: TGTGCCAGCAGCTCGGGAGACAGTCAAGAGACCCAGTACTTC. Translating it yields CASSSGDSQETQYF.

This CDR3 reads CASSRETDTQYF. As DNA, the CDR3 is TGTGCCAGCAGCAGGGAAACAGATACGCAGTATTTT. The J gene is TRBJ2-3, the V gene TRBV7-3; D call uncertain. V was trimmed by 5 bases and J by 3 bases, leaving 6 bases between them. Germline values: CDR1 SGHTA, CDR2 FQGTGA. The CDR3 spans 12 residues. The full variable domain, in which reference TRBV7-3 and TRBJ2-3 provide the parts outside the CDR3, is GAGVSQTPSNKVTEKGKYVELRCDPISGHTALYWYRQSLGQGPEFLIYFQGTGAADDSGLPNDRFFAVRPEGSVSTLKIQRTERGDSAVYLCASSRETDTQYFGPGTRLTVL.

The rearrangement uses TRBV10-3 and TRBJ2-7; D unclear. V was clipped by 6 bases and J by 6 bases, with 9 bases between them. CDR3 size: 11 residues. CDR1 and CDR2 from the germline V gene are ENHRY and SYGVKD. The CDR3 DNA sequence: TGTGCCATCAGCGCCAATACCGAGCAGTACTTC. Its protein product is CAISANTEQYF.

The J gene is TRBJ2-4, the V gene TRBV10-2; 11 bases match TRBD2. V lost 4 bases to trimming and J lost 4 bases; unmatched junction nucleotides: 12. The CDR3 runs to 18 residues. The germline CDR1 and CDR2 sequences are WSHSY and SAAADI. The CDR3 protein is CASSGRTSGRSTKNIQYF. Here the CDR3 DNA reads TGCGCCAGCAGTGGTAGGACTAGCGGGCGTAGTACAAAAAACATTCAGTACTTC.

J is TRBJ2-2 and V is TRBV7-2; TRBD2 matches at 7 bases. V trimming: 5 bases; J trimming: 0 bases; junction bases outside the gene matches: 3. The germline V gene has CDR1 SGHTA and CDR2 FQGNSA. The CDR3 is made up of 15 amino acids. CDR3 residues: CASSRSGANTGELFF. The CDR3 DNA reads TGTGCCAGCAGCAGGAGCGGGGCGAACACCGGGGAGCTGTTTTTT.

This CDR3 reads CASSFDLAGGAQYF. The DNA of the CDR3 is TGTGCCAGCAGCTTTGACCTAGCGGGAGGGGCGCAGTATTTT. This sequence joins TRBV5-6 and TRBJ2-3, with 12 bases lining up with TRBD2. Germline V gene sequence: CDR1 SGHDT, CDR2 YYEEEE. The CDR3 spans 14 residues. V was clipped by 2 bases and J by 10 bases; unmatched bases: 5.